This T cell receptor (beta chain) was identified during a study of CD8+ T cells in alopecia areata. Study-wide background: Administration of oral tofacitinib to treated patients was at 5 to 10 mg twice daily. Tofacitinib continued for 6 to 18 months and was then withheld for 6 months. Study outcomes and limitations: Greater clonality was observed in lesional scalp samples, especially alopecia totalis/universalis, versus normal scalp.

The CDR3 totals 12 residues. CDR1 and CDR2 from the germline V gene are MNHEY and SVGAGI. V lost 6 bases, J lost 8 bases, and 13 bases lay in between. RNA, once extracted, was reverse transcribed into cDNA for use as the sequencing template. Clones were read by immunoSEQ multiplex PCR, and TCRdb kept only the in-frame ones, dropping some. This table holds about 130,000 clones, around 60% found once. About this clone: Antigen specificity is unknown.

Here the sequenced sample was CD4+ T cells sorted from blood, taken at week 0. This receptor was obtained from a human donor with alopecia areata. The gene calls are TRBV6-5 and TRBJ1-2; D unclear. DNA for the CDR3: TGTGCCAGCAGCCAGGACTGGCGGGGCTACACCTTC. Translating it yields CASSQDWRGYTF.